This TCR beta chain was found in a study of T cells in Graves' hyperthyroidism and ophthalmopathy (dated by TCRdb to the late 2010s). For the wider study: Peripheral blood was collected at initial diagnosis, before any treatment. TCR V-J signatures able to tell the groups apart were searched for in a discovery cohort of more than 90 patients, of whom approximately 40 had Graves' ophthalmopathy and some 60 had stable Graves' hyperthyroidism. An independent validation cohort of fewer than 20 hyperthyroidism patients and roughly 16 patients who later progressed to ophthalmopathy tested prospective prediction of ophthalmopathy. The 95 to 100 discovery patients were randomly divided into training and test sets at a 7:3 ratio. In addition, the study compared T-cell repertoires in thyroid tissue and in blood from 6 or 7 Graves' hyperthyroidism patients. After blood sampling, hyperthyroidism patients were treated with methimazole at a starting dose of 30 mg daily, and ophthalmopathy patients were treated with high-dose intravenous methylprednisolone. TCR Vbeta CDR3 sequencing of roughly 140 peripheral blood samples (roughly 43 ophthalmopathy, about 74 hyperthyroidism and some 17 progressor patients) is reported in the paper.

As concerns this clonotype: Its binding antigen is unknown. Per-base quality was not reported, and no clone a single base away is much larger than it.

General study outcomes and caveats: Most expanded thyroid clonotypes (frequency above 0.001) were also found in blood, which suggests that blood repertoires may mirror thyroid immune responses. A 13 V-J signature model separated ophthalmopathy from stable hyperthyroidism, with just over 85% sensitivity and 81.08% specificity in cross-validation and 80%/75% in testing. In validation, the model predicted progression to ophthalmopathy a median of approximately 6.6 months before onset, with roughly 70% sensitivity and roughly 73% specificity. Sample size was not statistically predetermined, and investigators were not blinded to group allocation.

Stable Graves' hyperthyroidism was defined as no progression to ophthalmopathy during 18 months of follow-up. Hyperthyroidism patients were newly diagnosed, with disease duration under 2 months, and aged 18 to 65 years. The study excluded patients with uncontrolled infections, other autoimmune diseases, pregnancy or lactation. Clinical symptoms, serum thyroxine and TRAb, thyroid ultrasound, and orbital computed tomography formed the basis for the diagnoses. PBMCs were separated from roughly 9.3 ml of fresh peripheral blood using Ficoll-Paque density gradient centrifugation. Total RNA was extracted using Trizol reagent, and RNA quality was assessed on an Agilent 2100 Bioanalyzer. From its cysteine to its phenylalanine, the CDR3 spans 13 amino acids. Only CDR3 DNA is held: 39 bases, read in frame from base 1. Per the germline V gene, ENHRY is the CDR1 and SYGVKD is the CDR2. For this chain, trimming is 6 bases at the V end and 4 bases at the J end, and the number of junction bases without a gene match is 3.

The TCR beta CDR3 regions were amplified from the RNA transcripts. A first-round RT-PCR of the TCR CDR3 used the HTBI primer set with the Qiagen OneStep RT-PCR kit. The libraries were constructed in a second round of multiplex PCR and then size-selected and purified. Sequencing of the libraries was done on an Illumina HiSeq2000 using paired-end 100 bp reads. In the paper's pipeline: Raw data were processed with SOAPnuke, discarding reads with adapters, uncalled bases, mean Phred below 15, or no exact constant-primer or identifier match. COPE v1.2.5 was used to merge the high-quality paired reads, and each unique nucleotide sequence was defined as a clonotype. Clonotypes were aligned to IMGT TRBV, TRBD and TRBJ reference segments using MiTCR v1.1. Only V-J combinations with frequency above 0.0001, covering about 99% of repertoires, were analysed. A TCS score was defined as the ratio of F50 (clonal expansion) to E x V (chaos), with BLOSUM62-based TCRdist applied between CDR3 peptides within each V-J. Welch's t-statistics and random forest reduced 500 to 650 V-J features to roughly 13, which were used in a naive Bayes classifier (R e1071). The Morisita-Horn index was used to measure how similar the thyroid and blood repertoires were. TCRdb cleaned the public reads at Q25 with fastp, built clones with MiXCR and kept in-frame beta chains. Every entry covers one CDR3 protein and lists the most common genes and DNA from its rows. Clone size and V and J calls follow TCRdb, not the original study. The sample includes hundreds of thousands of distinct CDR3 sequences, with approximately 40% observed a single time. The ten largest clones add up to around 29% of the sample.

The material sequenced was blood. The V gene is TRBV10-3 and the J gene is TRBJ1-2; 9 bases in between match TRBD1. This clonotype was obtained from a woman in her forties with Graves' hyperthyroidism. The nucleotide sequence is given as TGTGCCATCAGGCGGGACAGGGCCTATGGCTACACCTTC. Protein translation: CAIRRDRAYGYTF.